Listed below are T cell receptor beta chains from one sample, sequenced in a study of T cell repertoires in cytomegalovirus infection. Via MiXCR, TCRdb re-called the reads, giving one row per CDR3 protein. Altogether about 460,000 distinct CDR3 sequences are present, roughly 12% being singletons, with the ten largest covering 9.5% to 13%. What was sequenced was PBMCs. The source of these receptors is a human donor in good health (CMV status not recorded). Some clones in this sample may be carry-over from other donors' samples. Each CDR3 is given with its conserved first and last residue. Each record gives: J gene, V gene, CDR3 protein.

J: TRBJ2-2
V: TRBV11-2
CDR3: CASSLGKGASTGELFF

J: TRBJ2-1
V: TRBV14
CDR3: CATSKDGQWEQFF

J: TRBJ1-6
V: TRBV27
CDR3: CASSPGPRLRTYNSPLHF

J: TRBJ2-5
V: TRBV13
CDR3: CASSRRGRDRQETQYF

J: TRBJ1-3
V: TRBV14
CDR3: CASRSSGNTIYF

J: TRBJ2-7
V: TRBV5-6
CDR3: CASRASGSYEQYF

J: TRBJ1-1
V: TRBV28
CDR3: CASGLDRRLNTEAFF

J: TRBJ1-5
V: TRBV28
CDR3: CASSPLGVGTGPNNQPQHF

J: TRBJ2-5
V: TRBV7-2
CDR3: CASSKHQQTQYF

J: TRBJ2-3
V: TRBV12-3/TRBV12-4
CDR3: CASSPGWGQSDTQYF

J: TRBJ1-1
V: TRBV5-6
CDR3: CASRPRRGLNTEAFF

J: TRBJ2-3
V: TRBV2
CDR3: CASSERGTSGRTDTQYF

J: TRBJ2-7
V: TRBV27
CDR3: CASSIRQGHPYEQYF

J: TRBJ2-7
V: TRBV28
CDR3: CASSTYVLAKSYEQYF

J: TRBJ1-6
V: TRBV28
CDR3: CASSLNRAPLHF

J: TRBJ2-2
V: TRBV12-3/TRBV12-4
CDR3: CASSFAGRNTGELFF

J: TRBJ2-5
V: TRBV9
CDR3: CASSVAGTGGETQYF